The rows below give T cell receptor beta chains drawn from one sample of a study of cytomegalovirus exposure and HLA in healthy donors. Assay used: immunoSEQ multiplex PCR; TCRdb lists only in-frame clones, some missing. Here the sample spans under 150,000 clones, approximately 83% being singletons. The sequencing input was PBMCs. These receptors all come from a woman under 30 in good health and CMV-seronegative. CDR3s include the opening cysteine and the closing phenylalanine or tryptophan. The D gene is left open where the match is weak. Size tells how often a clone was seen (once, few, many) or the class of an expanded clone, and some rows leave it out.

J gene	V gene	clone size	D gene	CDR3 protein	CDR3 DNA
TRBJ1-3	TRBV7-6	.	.	CASSLLDSGISGNTIYF	TGTGCCAGCAGCTTACTCGACAGTGGGATATCTGGAAACACCATATATTTT
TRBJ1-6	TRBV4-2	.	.	CASSQDPSQGVSPLHF	TGTGCCAGCAGCCAAGATCCGTCCCAAGGAGTTTCACCCCTCCACTTT
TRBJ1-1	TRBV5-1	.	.	CASSESTGNTEAFF	TGCGCCAGCAGCGAATCTACAGGTAACACTGAAGCTTTCTTT
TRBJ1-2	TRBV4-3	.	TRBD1	CASSRQGWDYGYTF	TGCGCCAGCAGCAGACAGGGGTGGGACTATGGCTACACCTTC
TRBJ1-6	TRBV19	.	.	CASSPRQYNSPLHF	TGTGCCAGTAGTCCCAGGCAGTATAATTCACCCCTCCACTTT
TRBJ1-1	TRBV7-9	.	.	CASSLDTGMNTEAFF	TGTGCCAGCAGCTTAGATACAGGCATGAACACTGAAGCTTTCTTT
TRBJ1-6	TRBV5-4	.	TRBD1	CASTLRNPSDRVYSPLHF	TGTGCCAGCACCCTACGAAATCCCTCTGACAGGGTGTATTCACCCCTCCACTTT
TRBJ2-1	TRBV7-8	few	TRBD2	CASSPLAGAYNEQFF	TGTGCCAGCAGCCCACTAGCGGGAGCCTACAATGAGCAGTTCTTC
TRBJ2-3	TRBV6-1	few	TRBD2	CASSAPSGTSGKTDTQYF	TGTGCCAGCAGTGCACCCTCTGGGACTAGCGGGAAGACAGATACGCAGTATTTT
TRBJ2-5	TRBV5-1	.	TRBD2	CASSFGGGQETQYF	TGCGCCAGCAGCTTTGGGGGGGGGCAAGAGACCCAGTACTTC
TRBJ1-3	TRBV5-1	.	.	CASSLSGVSGNTIYF	TGCGCCAGCAGCTTATCAGGGGTCTCTGGAAACACCATATATTTT
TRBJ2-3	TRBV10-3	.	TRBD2	CAISGGGGGPDTQYF	TGTGCCATCAGTGGTGGTGGCGGGGGGCCAGATACGCAGTATTTT
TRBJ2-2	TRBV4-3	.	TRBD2	CASSQEPRGDDTGELFF	TGCGCCAGCAGCCAAGAACCCCGGGGGGACGACACCGGGGAGCTGTTTTTT
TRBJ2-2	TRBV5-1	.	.	CASSLVGTGNTGELFF	TGCGCCAGCAGCTTGGTTGGTACAGGGAACACCGGGGAGCTGTTTTTT
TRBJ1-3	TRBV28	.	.	CASRRAYGNTIYF	TGTGCCAGCAGGAGGGCTTACGGAAACACCATATATTTT
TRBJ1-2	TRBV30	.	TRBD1	CAWYRDSYGYTF	TGTGCCTGGTACCGGGACAGCTATGGCTACACCTTC
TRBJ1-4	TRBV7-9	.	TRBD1	CASSLKGQDEKLFF	TGTGCCAGCAGCTTAAAGGGACAGGATGAAAAACTGTTTTTT
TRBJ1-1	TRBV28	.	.	CASSLWQMNTEAFF	TGTGCCAGCAGTTTATGGCAGATGAACACTGAAGCTTTCTTT
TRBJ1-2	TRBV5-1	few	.	CASSLGQDYGYTF	TGCGCCAGCAGCCTTGGGCAGGACTATGGCTACACCTTC
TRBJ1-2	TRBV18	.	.	CASSPVGDYGYTF	TGTGCCAGCTCACCAGTGGGAGACTATGGCTACACCTTC
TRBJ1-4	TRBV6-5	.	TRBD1	CASRQGQEKLFF	TGTGCCAGCCGACAGGGGCAGGAAAAACTGTTTTTT
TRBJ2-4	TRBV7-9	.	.	CASSAPSPKNIQYF	TGTGCCAGCAGCGCCCCCAGTCCCAAAAACATTCAGTACTTC
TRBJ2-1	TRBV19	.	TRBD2	CASSLPPGTSGRGSVEQFF	TGTGCCAGTAGTCTACCCCCCGGGACTAGCGGCAGGGGGTCCGTTGAGCAGTTCTTC
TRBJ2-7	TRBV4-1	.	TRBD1	CASSPGPGTVSSYEQYF	TGCGCCAGCAGCCCCGGCCCCGGGACAGTTTCTTCCTACGAGCAGTACTTC
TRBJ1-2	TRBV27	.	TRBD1	CASSPQGQPDYGYTF	TGTGCCAGCAGTCCGCAGGGACAGCCCGACTATGGCTACACCTTC
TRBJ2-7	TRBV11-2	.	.	CASSGWGDGAEQYF	TGTGCCAGCAGCGGTTGGGGGGATGGAGCCGAGCAGTACTTC
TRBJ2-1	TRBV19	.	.	CASSIRDSYNEQFF	TGTGCCAGTAGTATCCGGGACTCCTACAATGAGCAGTTCTTC
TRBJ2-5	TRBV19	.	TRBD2	CASRLAGGPGETQYF	TGTGCCAGCCGACTAGCGGGAGGGCCAGGGGAGACCCAGTACTTC
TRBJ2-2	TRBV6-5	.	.	CASSYSSADNTGELFF	TGTGCCAGCAGTTACTCCTCCGCGGATAACACCGGGGAGCTGTTTTTT
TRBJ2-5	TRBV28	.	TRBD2	CASSFVSSAGGQETQYF	TGTGCCAGCAGTTTTGTCTCATCTGCGGGGGGCCAGGAGACCCAGTACTTC
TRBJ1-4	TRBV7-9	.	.	CASSSALGGGGEKLFF	TGTGCCAGCAGCTCAGCCCTGGGGGGAGGTGGCGAAAAACTGTTTTTT
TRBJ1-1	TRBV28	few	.	CASSSSPGQNTEAFF	TGTGCCAGCAGTTCCAGCCCAGGACAGAACACTGAAGCTTTCTTT
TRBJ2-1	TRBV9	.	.	CASSPRRGFGSEQFF	TGTGCCAGCAGCCCTCGGAGGGGATTCGGGAGTGAGCAGTTCTTC